This T cell receptor beta chain was captured by sequencing in a study of CD8 T cells in ankylosing spondylitis. Study findings and constraints: Matched ankylosing spondylitis synovial fluid reportedly showed significant enrichment of disease-linked clones. Apparently characteristic of ankylosing spondylitis blood was a TCR beta motif (under ten highly homologous variants). As for the disease-linked clones, they showed a CD8+ phenotype and occurred at relatively low frequencies in peripheral blood.

The CDR3 runs to 13 residues. Germline CDR1 is SGHKS and CDR2 is YYEKEE (reference sequence). Between the trimmed V and J ends, which lost 10 bases and 9 bases, there was a span of 22 bases. To note about this clonotype: Its matching antigen is unknown. A much larger clone is a single base away; this may be a read error.

In TCRdb, the 5' RACE reads were re-called with MiXCR into one record per CDR3 protein. This sample has around 490,000 distinct CDR3 sequences, with about 5.4% found just once. This chain joins TRBV5-5 and TRBJ1-2; TRBD1 might be the D (6 bases). The sequencing sample was made of blood, either unsorted or a sorted T cell fraction (not recorded which). The clonotype originates from a male donor with ankylosing spondylitis. This CDR3 is CAGSYRVMDRYTF. The CDR3 DNA sequence: TGTGCCGGAAGCTACAGGGTGATGGATCGCTACACCTTC. Combining the CDR3 with reference TRBV5-5 and TRBJ1-2 gives the whole variable domain DAGVTQSPTHLIKTRGQQVTLRCSPISGHKSVSWYQQVLGQGPQFIFQYYEKEERGRGNFPDRFSARQFPNYSSELNVNALLLGDSALYLCAGSYRVMDRYTFGSGTRLTVV.